This section outlines one TCR beta chain sequence together with its context. The target antigen is unknown. The CDR3 has 15 amino acids. This sample stems from a study of vaccination effects on CD4 cells after COVID-19. Study in general: Pools of viral peptides were used by the ViraFEST assay to expand antigen-specific CD4+ T cells ahead of sequencing. PBMC cultures contained two million cells per well, approximately 10 IU/ml IL-2 and 10 ug/ml peptides.

Following 10 days of culture, CD4+ T cells were isolated. All participants had two doses of either the BNT162b2 or mRNA-1273 vaccine. Repertoires were generated with immunoSEQ multiplex PCR, while TCRdb's copy carries only in-frame clones and drops some. The data contain some 70,000 clones, less than 80% of them singletons. The TCR was taken from a human donor who received a COVID-19 vaccine. This material consisted of CD4+ T cells from PBMCs cultured without peptide, taken after COVID-19 vaccination. The rearrangement links TRBV21-1 to TRBJ2-5. TRBV21-1 is designated a pseudogene. CDR3 loop: CASSKSVLLQETQYF. The CDR3 coding sequence is TGTGCCAGCAGCAAAAGTGTTCTCCTCCAAGAGACCCAGTACTTC.